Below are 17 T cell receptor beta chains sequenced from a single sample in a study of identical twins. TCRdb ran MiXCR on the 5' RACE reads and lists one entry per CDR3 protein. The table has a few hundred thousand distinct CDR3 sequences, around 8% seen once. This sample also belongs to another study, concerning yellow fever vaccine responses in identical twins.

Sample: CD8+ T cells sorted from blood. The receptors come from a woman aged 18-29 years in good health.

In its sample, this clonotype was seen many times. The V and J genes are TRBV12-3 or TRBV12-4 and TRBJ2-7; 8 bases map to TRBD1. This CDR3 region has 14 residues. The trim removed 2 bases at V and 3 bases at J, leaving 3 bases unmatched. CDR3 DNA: TGTGCCAGCAGTTTAAGGACAGGGCACTACGAGCAGTACTTC. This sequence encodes CASSLRTGHYEQYF.

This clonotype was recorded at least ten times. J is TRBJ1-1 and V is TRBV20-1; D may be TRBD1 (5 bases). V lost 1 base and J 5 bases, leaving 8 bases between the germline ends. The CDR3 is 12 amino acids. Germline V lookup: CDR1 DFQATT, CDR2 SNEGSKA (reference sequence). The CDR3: CSARGEGTEAFF. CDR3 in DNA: TGCAGTGCTAGAGGAGAGGGGACTGAAGCTTTCTTT.

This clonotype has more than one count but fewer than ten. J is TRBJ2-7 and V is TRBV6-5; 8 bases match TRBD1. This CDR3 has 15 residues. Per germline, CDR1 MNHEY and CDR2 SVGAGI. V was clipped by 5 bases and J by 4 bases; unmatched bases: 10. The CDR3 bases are TGTGCCAGCAGTCTACAGACAGGGGTGCGGTACGAGCAGTACTTC. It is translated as CASSLQTGVRYEQYF.

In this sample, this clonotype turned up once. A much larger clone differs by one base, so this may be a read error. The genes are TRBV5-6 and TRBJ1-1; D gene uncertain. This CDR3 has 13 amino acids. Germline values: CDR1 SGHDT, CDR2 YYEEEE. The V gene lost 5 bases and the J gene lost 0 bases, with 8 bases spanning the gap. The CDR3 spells CASSSSMNTEAFF. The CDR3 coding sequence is TGTGCCAGCAGTTCCTCTATGAACACTGAAGCTTTCTTT. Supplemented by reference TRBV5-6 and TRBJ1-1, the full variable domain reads DAGVTQSPTHLIKTRGQQVTLRCSPKSGHDTVSWYQQALGQGPQFIFQYYEEEERQRGNFPDRFSGHQFPNYSSELNVNALLLGDSALYLCASSSSMNTEAFFGQGTRLTVV.

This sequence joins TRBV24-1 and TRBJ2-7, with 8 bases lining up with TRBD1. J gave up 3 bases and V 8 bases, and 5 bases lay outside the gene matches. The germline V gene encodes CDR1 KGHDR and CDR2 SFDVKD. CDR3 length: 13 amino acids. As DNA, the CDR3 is TGTGCCACCACGCAGGGGGCTGGCTACGAGCAGTACTTC. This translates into CATTQGAGYEQYF.

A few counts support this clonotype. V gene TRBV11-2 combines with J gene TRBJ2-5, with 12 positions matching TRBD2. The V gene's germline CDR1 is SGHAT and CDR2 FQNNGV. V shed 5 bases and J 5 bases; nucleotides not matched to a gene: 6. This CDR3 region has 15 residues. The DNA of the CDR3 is TGTGCCAGCAGCCCTAGCGGGGGGGCGGGCGAGACCCAGTACTTC. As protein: CASSPSGGAGETQYF.

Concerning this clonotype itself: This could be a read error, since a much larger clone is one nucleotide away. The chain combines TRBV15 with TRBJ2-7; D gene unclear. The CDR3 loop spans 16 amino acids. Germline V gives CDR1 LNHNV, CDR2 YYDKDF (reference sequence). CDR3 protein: CATGRPLLGSRYEQYF. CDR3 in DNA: TGTGCCACCGGCAGACCTCTCCTAGGTTCTCGCTACGAGCAGTACTTC.

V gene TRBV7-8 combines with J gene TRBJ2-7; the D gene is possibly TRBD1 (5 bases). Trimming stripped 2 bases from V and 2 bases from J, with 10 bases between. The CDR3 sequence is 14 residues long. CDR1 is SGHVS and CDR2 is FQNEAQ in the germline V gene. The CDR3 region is CASSLLDTPYEQYF. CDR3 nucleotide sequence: TGTGCCAGCAGCTTACTGGACACCCCCTACGAGCAGTACTTC.

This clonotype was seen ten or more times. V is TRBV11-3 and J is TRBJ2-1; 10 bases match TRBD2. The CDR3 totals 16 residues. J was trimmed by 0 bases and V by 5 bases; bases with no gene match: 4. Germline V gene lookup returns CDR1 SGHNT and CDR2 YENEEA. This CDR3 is CASSHSGRYSYNEQFF. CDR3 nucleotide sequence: TGTGCCAGCAGCCATAGCGGGAGGTACTCCTACAATGAGCAGTTCTTC.

DNA of the CDR3: TGTGCCAGCAGTGTCAGGGGCTACAATGAGCAGTTCTTC. Its protein is CASSVRGYNEQFF. The J gene is TRBJ2-1, the V gene TRBV28; D perhaps matches TRBD1 (6 bases). Deletions cut 5 bases from V and 3 bases from J, with 8 bases between. The CDR3 has 13 residues. The germline gives CDR1 MDHEN, CDR2 SYDVKM.

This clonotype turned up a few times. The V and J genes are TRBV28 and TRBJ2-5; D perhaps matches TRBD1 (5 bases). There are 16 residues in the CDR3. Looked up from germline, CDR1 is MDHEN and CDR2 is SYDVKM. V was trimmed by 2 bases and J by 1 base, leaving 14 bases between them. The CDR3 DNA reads TGTGCCAGCAGTTTAGGTCAGGGTATTGTCCAAGAGACCCAGTACTTC. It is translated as CASSLGQGIVQETQYF.

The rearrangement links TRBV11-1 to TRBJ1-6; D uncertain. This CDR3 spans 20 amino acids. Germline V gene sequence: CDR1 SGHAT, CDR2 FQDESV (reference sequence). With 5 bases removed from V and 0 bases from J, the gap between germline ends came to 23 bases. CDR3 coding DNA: TGTGCCAGCAGCGACCGCCAGATCACATCCCGTCGCTCCTATAATTCACCCCTCCACTTT. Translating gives CASSDRQITSRRSYNSPLHF. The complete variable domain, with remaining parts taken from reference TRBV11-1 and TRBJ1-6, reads EAEVAQSPRYKITEKSQAVAFWCDPISGHATLYWYRQILGQGPELLVQFQDESVVDDSQLPKDRFSAERLKGVDSTLKIQPAELGDSAMYLCASSDRQITSRRSYNSPLHFGNGTRLTVT.

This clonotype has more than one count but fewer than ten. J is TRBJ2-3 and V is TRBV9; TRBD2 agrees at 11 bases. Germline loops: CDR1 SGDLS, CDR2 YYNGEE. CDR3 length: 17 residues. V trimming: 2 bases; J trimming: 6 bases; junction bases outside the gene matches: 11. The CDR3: CASSVDGLAGVGDTQYF. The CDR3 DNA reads TGTGCCAGCAGCGTGGACGGACTAGCGGGCGTTGGCGATACGCAGTATTTT.

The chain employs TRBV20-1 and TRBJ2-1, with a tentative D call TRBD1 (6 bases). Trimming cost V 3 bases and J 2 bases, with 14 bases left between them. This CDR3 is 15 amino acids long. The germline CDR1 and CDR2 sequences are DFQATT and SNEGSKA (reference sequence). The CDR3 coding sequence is TGCAGTGCTAGTACCCACAGGGCCCCCTACAATGAGCAGTTCTTC. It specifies CSASTHRAPYNEQFF.

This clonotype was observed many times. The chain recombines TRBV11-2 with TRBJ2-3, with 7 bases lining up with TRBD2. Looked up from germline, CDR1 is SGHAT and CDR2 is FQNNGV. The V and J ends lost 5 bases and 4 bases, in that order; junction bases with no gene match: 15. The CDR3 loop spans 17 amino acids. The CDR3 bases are TGTGCCAGCAGCCATTCCTCCGGGGGGTTTGGATCAGATACGCAGTATTTT. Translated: CASSHSSGGFGSDTQYF.

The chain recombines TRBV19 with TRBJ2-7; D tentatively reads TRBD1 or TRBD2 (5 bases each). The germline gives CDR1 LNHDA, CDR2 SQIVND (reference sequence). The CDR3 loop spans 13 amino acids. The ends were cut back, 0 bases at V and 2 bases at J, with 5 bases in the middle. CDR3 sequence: CASSIEGAYEQYF. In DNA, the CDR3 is TGTGCCAGTAGTATAGAGGGGGCCTACGAGCAGTACTTC.

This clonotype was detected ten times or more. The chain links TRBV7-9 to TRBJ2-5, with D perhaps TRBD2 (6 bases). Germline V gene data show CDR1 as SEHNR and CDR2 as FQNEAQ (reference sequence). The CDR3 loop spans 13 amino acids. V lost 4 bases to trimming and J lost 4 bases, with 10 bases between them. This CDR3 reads CASSSDYLETQYF. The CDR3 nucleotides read TGTGCCAGCAGCTCGGACTACCTAGAGACCCAGTACTTC.